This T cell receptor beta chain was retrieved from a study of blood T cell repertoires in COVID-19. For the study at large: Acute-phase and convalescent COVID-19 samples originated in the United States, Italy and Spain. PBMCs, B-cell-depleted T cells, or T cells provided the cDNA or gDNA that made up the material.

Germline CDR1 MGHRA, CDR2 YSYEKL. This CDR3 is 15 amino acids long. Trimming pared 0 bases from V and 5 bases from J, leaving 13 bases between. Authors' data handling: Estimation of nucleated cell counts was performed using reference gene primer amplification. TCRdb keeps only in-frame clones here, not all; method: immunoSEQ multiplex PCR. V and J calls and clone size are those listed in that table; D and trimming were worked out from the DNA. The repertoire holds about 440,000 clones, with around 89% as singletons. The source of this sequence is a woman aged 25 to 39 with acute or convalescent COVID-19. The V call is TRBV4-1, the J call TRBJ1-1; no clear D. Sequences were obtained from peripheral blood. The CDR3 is CASSQDFGRSTEAFF. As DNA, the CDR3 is TGCGCCAGCAGCCAAGATTTTGGGAGGTCGACTGAAGCTTTCTTT.